Listed here are 15 T cell receptor beta chains from one sample, sequenced in a study of molecular identifiers for immune sequencing clone quantification. TCRdb redid the calling of the PCR reads with MiXCR, one entry per CDR3 protein. The table records over 85,000 distinct CDR3 sequences, approximately 25% of them present only once. The sequenced sample was naive CD8+ T cells from blood, with Jurkat cell RNA spiked in. Subset specified: FACS-sorted CD8+CD4-CCR7+CD45RA+ naive T cells. Source of these receptors: a human donor in good health. Some libraries in this study had Jurkat cell RNA spiked in.

This clonotype was observed a handful of times. The V call is TRBV12-3 or TRBV12-4, the J call TRBJ2-2; 10 nucleotides match TRBD1. Losses at the gene ends were 5 bases for V and 6 bases for J; bases not matched to a gene: 6. The CDR3 extends over 15 amino acids. The CDR3 sequence is CASSQSGQGPGELFF. The CDR3 DNA follows: TGTGCCAGCAGTCAGTCGGGACAGGGGCCCGGGGAGCTGTTTTTT.

Many counts were recorded for this clonotype. The chain carries TRBV7-9 and TRBJ2-5, with D unclear. CDR1 is SEHNR and CDR2 is FQNEAQ in the germline V gene (reference sequence). Deletions cut 3 bases from V and 4 bases from J, with 6 bases between. The CDR3 is 12 residues long. CDR3 protein: CASSLISETQYF. In nucleotides, the CDR3 is TGTGCCAGCAGCTTGATCTCAGAGACCCAGTACTTC.

Only a few counts were recorded for this clonotype. CDR3 sequence: CASSQENRGYEQYF. CDR3 coding DNA: TGCGCCAGCAGCCAAGAAAACAGGGGATACGAGCAGTACTTC. This chain joins TRBV4-3 and TRBJ2-7; TRBD1 matches 7 bases. J gave up 4 bases and V 0 bases, and 3 bases lay outside the gene matches. This CDR3 comprises 14 residues. The germline V gene has CDR1 LGHNA and CDR2 YSLEER.

This clonotype occurred many times. J is TRBJ1-5 and V is TRBV20-1; no clear D. Looked up from germline, CDR1 is DFQATT and CDR2 is SNEGSKA (reference sequence). The CDR3 has 15 amino acids. Trimming cost V 0 bases and J 3 bases, with 12 bases left between them. Written as DNA, the CDR3 is TGCAGTGCTAGAGATTTACGGGGTCCCAATCAGCCCCAGCATTTT. It is translated as CSARDLRGPNQPQHF.

A remark on this clonotype: A much larger clone lies one base from this, so it may be a read error. This chain uses TRBV4-1 with TRBJ1-1; tentative D call: TRBD1 (5 bases). CDR3 length: 14 amino acids. The germline V gene encodes CDR1 MGHRA and CDR2 YSYEKL. The CDR3 is CASSPPGASTEAIF. CDR3 sequence (DNA): TGCGCCAGCAGCCCACCCGGGGCGTCAACTGAAGCTATCTTT.

As regards this clonotype: A much larger clone sits a single nucleotide away, making a read error possible. CDR3 in DNA: TGTGCCAGCAGTTATTATGAGGGCTATGGCTACACCTTC. As protein: CASSYYEGYGYTF. The rearrangement links TRBV12-3 or TRBV12-4 to TRBJ1-2, with no clear D. This CDR3 region has 13 residues. V gave up 4 bases and J gave up 4 bases, with 10 bases separating them.

This clonotype was recorded only once. This rearrangement joins TRBV7-2 to TRBJ2-1; D is uncertain. The J call may be faulty, since TRBJ2-7 better matches the DNA end. Germline V lookup: CDR1 SGHTA, CDR2 FQGNSA. The CDR3 covers 14 residues. As DNA, the CDR3 is TGTGCCAGCAGCATACTCAGCTCCTACAATGAGCAGTACTTC. It codes for CASSILSSYNEQYF.

V is TRBV13 and J is TRBJ2-3, with unresolved D. Germline CDR1 reads PRHDT; CDR2 reads FYEKMQ (reference sequence). CDR3 size: 16 residues. The ends were cut back, 5 bases at V and 0 bases at J, with 15 bases in the middle. In nucleotides, the CDR3 is TGTGCCAGCAGCATCCTCATGGCCGGGAGCACAGATACGCAGTATTTT. Its protein product is CASSILMAGSTDTQYF.

The chain has TRBV19 and TRBJ1-1; 10 positions match TRBD1. From germline, CDR1 is LNHDA and CDR2 SQIVND (reference sequence). This CDR3 spans 12 amino acids. V trimming: 6 bases; J trimming: 5 bases; junction bases outside the gene matches: 0. CDR3 bases: TGTGCCAGTAGGGGACAGGGGACTGAAGCTTTCTTT. Its protein is CASRGQGTEAFF.

The chain couples TRBV4-3 to TRBJ2-1; maybe TRBD2 (6 bases). Per germline, CDR1 LGHNA and CDR2 YSLEER. This CDR3 has 16 residues. V was shortened by 0 bases and J by 3 bases, with 12 bases between the two germline ends. The CDR3 DNA sequence: TGCGCCAGCAGCCAAGACGCCGGGACTCTCTACAATGAGCAGTTCTTC. It encodes CASSQDAGTLYNEQFF.

In its sample, this clonotype was seen many times. This chain connects TRBV13 to TRBJ2-3; unclear D gene. Deletions cut 4 bases from V and 7 bases from J, with 12 bases between. The CDR3 has 13 amino acids. Germline V CDR1 and CDR2: PRHDT, FYEKMQ (reference sequence). The CDR3 coding sequence is TGTGCCAGCAGCTCACATAACATGCATACGCAGTATTTT. Translation: CASSSHNMHTQYF.

This clonotype was detected many times. The chain links TRBV5-1 to TRBJ2-1, with 7 bases identical to TRBD1. The CDR3 is made up of 13 amino acids. Germline CDR1 is SGHRS and CDR2 is YFSETQ. V trimming: 4 bases; J trimming: 4 bases; junction bases outside the gene matches: 2. CDR3 nucleotides: TGCGCCAGCAGCCGGGACAGTTACAATGAGCAGTTCTTC. Its protein is CASSRDSYNEQFF.

The chain links TRBV11-1 to TRBJ2-1; 7 positions match TRBD1. This CDR3 region has 17 residues. Germline V lookup: CDR1 SGHAT, CDR2 FQDESV (reference sequence). The trim removed 1 base at V and 2 bases at J, leaving 8 bases unmatched. CDR3 nucleotide sequence: TGTGCCAGCAGCTTAGTGGCTAGGCAGGGGGCCTACAATGAGCAGTTCTTC. As protein: CASSLVARQGAYNEQFF.

As for this clonotype: A much larger clone lies a single base off, so this may be a read error. The V and J genes are TRBV5-6 and TRBJ2-5; D possibly matches TRBD1 or TRBD2 (6 bases each). There are 14 residues in the CDR3. Per germline, CDR1 SGHDT and CDR2 YYEEEE. The germline V and J ends were trimmed by 3 bases and 9 bases, with 18 bases remaining between them. The CDR3 bases are TGTGCCAGCAGCTACGGGACTCACAACAGGGCCCAGTACTTC. This gives the protein CASSYGTHNRAQYF.

This clonotype has ten or more counts. The V gene is TRBV5-1, the J gene TRBJ2-3; D ambiguous. The germline V gene has CDR1 SGHRS and CDR2 YFSETQ. V gave up 4 bases and J gave up 2 bases, with 17 bases separating them. The CDR3 consists of 16 residues. This CDR3 reads CASSQNGWLVTDTQYF. The CDR3 nucleotides read TGCGCCAGCAGCCAAAACGGATGGCTGGTCACAGATACGCAGTATTTT.